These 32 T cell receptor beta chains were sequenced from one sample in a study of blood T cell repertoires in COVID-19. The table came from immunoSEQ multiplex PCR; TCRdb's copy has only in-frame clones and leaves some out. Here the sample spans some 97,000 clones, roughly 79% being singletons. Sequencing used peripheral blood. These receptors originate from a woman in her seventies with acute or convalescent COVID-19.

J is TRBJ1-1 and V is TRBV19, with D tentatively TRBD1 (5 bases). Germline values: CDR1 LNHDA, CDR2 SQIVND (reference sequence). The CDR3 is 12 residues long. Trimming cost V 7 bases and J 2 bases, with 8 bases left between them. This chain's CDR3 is CASTQGNTEAFF. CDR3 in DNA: TGTGCCAGTACTCAGGGAAACACTGAAGCTTTCTTT.

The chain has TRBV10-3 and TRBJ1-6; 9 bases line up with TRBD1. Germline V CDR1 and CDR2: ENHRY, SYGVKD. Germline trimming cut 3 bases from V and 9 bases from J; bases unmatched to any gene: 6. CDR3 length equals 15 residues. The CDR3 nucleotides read TGTGCCATCAGTGACCTACAGGGGGCGGCTTCACCCCTCCACTTT. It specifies CAISDLQGAASPLHF.

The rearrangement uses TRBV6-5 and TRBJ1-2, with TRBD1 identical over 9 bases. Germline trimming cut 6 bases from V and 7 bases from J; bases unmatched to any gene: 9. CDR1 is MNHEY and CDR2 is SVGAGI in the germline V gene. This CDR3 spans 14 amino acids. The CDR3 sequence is CASRVQGALSGYTF. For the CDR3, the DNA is TGTGCCAGCAGAGTACAGGGGGCTCTTAGTGGCTACACCTTC.

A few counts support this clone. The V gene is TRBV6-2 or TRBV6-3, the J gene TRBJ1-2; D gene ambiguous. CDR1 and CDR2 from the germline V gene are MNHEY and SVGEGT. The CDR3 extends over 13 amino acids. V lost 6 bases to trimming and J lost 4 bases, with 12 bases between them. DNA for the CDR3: TGTGCCAGCAGCGACTCGGGAATCTATGGCTACACCTTC. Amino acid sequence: CASSDSGIYGYTF.

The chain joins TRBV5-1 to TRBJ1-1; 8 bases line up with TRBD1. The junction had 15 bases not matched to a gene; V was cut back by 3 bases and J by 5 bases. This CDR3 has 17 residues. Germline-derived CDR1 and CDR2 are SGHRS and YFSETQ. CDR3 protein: CASSSGITSGGITEAFF. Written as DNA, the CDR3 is TGCGCCAGCAGCTCGGGAATTACCTCAGGGGGCATTACTGAAGCTTTCTTT.

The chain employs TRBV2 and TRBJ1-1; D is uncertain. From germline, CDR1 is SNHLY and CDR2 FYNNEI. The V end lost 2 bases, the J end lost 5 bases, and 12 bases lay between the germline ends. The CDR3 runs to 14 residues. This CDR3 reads CASSEWREGTEAFF. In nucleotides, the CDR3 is TGTGCCAGCAGTGAATGGAGGGAAGGGACTGAAGCTTTCTTT.

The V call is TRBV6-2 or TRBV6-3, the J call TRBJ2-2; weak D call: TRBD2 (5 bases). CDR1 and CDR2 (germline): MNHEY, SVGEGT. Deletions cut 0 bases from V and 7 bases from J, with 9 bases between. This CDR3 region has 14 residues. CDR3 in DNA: TGTGCCAGCAGTTACTCGAGTCGGGGCGGGGAGCTGTTTTTT. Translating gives CASSYSSRGGELFF.

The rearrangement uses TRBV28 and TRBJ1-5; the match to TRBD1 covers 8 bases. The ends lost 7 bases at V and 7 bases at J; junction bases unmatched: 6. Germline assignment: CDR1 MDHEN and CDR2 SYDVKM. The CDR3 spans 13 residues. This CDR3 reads CASTSDRAQPQHF. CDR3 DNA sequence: TGTGCCAGCACCTCGGACAGGGCACAGCCCCAGCATTTT.

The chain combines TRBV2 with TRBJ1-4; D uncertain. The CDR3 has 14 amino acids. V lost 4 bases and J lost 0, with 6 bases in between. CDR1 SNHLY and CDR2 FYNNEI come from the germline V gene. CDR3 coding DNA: TGTGCCAGCAGTGTTCGAGCAACTAATGAAAAACTGTTTTTT. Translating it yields CASSVRATNEKLFF.

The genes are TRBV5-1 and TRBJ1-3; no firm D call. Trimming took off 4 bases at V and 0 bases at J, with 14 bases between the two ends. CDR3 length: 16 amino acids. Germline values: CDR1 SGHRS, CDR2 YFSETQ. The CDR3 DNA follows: TGCGCCAGCAGCAGGGAGAGAACGAGCTCTGGAAACACCATATATTTT. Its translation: CASSRERTSSGNTIYF.

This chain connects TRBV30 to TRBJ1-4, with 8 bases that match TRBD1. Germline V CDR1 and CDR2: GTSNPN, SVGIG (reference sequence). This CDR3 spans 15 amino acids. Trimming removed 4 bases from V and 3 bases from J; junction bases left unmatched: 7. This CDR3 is CAWKQGANPNEKLFF. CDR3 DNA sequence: TGTGCCTGGAAGCAGGGGGCAAACCCTAATGAAAAACTGTTTTTT.

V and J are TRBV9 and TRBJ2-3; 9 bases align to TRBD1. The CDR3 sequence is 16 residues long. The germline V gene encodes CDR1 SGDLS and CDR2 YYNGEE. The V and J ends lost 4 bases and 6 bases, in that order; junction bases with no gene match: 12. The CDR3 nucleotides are TGTGCCAGCAGCCCCCGGGGACAGGGTAATTCGGATACGCAGTATTTT. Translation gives CASSPRGQGNSDTQYF. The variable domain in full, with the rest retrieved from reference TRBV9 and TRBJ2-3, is DSGVTQTPKHLITATGQRVTLRCSPRSGDLSVYWYQQSLDQGLQFLIQYYNGEERAKGNILERFSAQQFPDLHSELNLSSLELGDSALYFCASSPRGQGNSDTQYFGPGTRLTVL.

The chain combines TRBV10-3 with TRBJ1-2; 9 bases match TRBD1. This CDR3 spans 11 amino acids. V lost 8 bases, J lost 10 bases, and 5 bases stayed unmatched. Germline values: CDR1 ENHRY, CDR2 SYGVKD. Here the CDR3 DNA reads TGTGCCATCGGGGACAGGGACGACTACACCTTC. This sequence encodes CAIGDRDDYTF.

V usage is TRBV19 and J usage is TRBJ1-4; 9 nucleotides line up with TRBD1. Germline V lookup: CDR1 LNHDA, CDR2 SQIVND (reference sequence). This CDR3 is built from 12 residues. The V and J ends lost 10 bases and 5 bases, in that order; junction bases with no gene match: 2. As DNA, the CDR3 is TGTGCCACCGGGACAGGGAATGAAAAACTGTTTTTT. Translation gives CATGTGNEKLFF.

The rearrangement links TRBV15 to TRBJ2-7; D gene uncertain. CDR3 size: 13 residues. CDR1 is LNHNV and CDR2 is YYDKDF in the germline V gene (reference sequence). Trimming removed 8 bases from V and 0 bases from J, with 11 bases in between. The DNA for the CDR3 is TGTGCCACCGGGCTCGAACTCTCCTACGAGCAGTACTTC. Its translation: CATGLELSYEQYF. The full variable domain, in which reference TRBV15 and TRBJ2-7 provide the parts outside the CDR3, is DAMVIQNPRYQVTQFGKPVTLSCSQTLNHNVMYWYQQKSSQAPKLLFHYYDKDFNNEADTPDNFQSRRPNTSFCFLDIRSPGLGDTAMYLCATGLELSYEQYFGPGTRLTVT.

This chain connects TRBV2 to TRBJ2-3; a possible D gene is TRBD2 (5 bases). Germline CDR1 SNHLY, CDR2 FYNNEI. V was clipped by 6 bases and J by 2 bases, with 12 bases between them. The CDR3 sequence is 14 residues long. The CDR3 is CASSGLAATDTQYF. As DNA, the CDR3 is TGTGCCAGCAGCGGTCTAGCCGCCACAGATACGCAGTATTTT.

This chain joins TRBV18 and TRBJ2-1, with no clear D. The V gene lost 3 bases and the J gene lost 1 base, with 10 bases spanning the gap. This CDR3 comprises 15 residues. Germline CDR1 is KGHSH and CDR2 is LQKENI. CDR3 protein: CASSPLLESYNEQFF. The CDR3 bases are TGTGCCAGCTCACCTCTTCTAGAGTCCTACAATGAGCAGTTCTTC. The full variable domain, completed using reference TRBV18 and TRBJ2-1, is NAGVMQNPRHLVRRRGQEARLRCSPMKGHSHVYWYRQLPEEGLKFMVYLQKENIIDESGMPKERFSAEFPKEGPSILRIQQVVRGDSAAYFCASSPLLESYNEQFFGPGTRLTVL.

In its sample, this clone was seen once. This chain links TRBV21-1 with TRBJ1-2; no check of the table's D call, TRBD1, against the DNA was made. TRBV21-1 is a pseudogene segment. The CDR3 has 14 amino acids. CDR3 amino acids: CAILLRDRDHGYTF. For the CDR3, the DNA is TGTGCCATCTTATTACGGGACAGGGATCATGGCTACACCTTC.

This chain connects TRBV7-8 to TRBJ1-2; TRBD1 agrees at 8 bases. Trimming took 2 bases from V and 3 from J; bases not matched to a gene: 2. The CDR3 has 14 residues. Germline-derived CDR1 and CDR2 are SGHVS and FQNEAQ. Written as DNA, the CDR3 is TGTGCCAGCAGCTTACAGGGGGCATACTATGGCTACACCTTC. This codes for CASSLQGAYYGYTF.

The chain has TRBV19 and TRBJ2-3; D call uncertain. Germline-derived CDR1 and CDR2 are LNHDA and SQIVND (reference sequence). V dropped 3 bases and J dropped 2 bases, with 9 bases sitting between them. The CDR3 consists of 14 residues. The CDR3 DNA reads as TGTGCCAGTAGTATTGGCAGGAACACAGATACGCAGTATTTT. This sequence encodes CASSIGRNTDTQYF.

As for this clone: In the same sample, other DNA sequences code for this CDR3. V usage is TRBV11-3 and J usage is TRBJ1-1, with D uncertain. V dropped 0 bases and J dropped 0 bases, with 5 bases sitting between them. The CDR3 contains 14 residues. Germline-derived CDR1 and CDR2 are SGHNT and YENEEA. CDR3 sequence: CASSLDSVNTEAFF. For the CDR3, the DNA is TGTGCCAGCAGCTTAGATTCAGTGAACACTGAAGCTTTCTTT.

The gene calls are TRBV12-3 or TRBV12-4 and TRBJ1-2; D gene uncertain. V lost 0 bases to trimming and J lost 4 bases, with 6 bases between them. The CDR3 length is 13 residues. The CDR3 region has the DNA TGTGCCAGCAGTTTAGCGACAATCTATGGCTACACCTTC. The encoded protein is CASSLATIYGYTF.

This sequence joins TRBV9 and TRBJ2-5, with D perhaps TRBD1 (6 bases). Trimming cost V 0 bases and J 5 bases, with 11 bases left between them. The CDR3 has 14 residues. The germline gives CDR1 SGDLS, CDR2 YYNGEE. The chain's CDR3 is CASSVEGGEETQYF. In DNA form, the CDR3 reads TGTGCCAGCAGCGTAGAAGGGGGTGAGGAGACCCAGTACTTC.

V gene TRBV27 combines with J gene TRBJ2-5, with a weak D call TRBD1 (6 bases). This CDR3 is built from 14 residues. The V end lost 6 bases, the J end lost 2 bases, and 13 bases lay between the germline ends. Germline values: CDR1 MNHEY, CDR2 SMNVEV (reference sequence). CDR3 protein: CASRGVDRQETQYF. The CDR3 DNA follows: TGTGCCAGCAGGGGGGTGGACAGACAAGAGACCCAGTACTTC.

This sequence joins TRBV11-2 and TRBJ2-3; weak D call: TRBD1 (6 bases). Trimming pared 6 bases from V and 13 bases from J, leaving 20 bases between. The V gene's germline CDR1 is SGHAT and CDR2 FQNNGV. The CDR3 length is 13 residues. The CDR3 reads CASSSSGVTQKYF. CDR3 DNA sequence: TGTGCCAGCAGTTCATCAGGGGTTACACAGAAGTATTTT.

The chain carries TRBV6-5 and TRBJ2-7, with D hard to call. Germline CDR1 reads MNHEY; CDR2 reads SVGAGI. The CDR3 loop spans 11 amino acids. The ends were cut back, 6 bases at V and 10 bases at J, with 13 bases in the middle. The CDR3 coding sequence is TGTGCCAGCAGCCCCGGGTGGCAACAGTACTTC. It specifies CASSPGWQQYF.

The CDR3 sequence is CASSLVVHRQGYTF. The CDR3 nucleotides are TGTGCCAGCAGCTTAGTAGTTCACAGGCAAGGCTACACCTTC. This chain uses TRBV7-2 with TRBJ1-2; maybe TRBD1 (5 bases). V was cut by 1 base and J by 8 bases, with 14 bases left in between. The germline gives CDR1 SGHTA, CDR2 FQGNSA. The CDR3 consists of 14 residues. The full variable domain, completed using reference TRBV7-2 and TRBJ1-2, is GAGVSQSPSNKVTEKGKDVELRCDPISGHTALYWYRQSLGQGLEFLIYFQGNSAPDKSGLPSDRFSAERTGGSVSTLTIQRTQQEDSAVYLCASSLVVHRQGYTFGSGTRLTVV.

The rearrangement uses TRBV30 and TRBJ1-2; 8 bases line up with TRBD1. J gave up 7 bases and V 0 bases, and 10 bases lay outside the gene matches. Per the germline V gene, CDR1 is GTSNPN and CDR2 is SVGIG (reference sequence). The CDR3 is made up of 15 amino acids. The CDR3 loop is CAWSVRDQGASGYTF. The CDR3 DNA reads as TGTGCCTGGAGTGTACGTGACCAGGGGGCAAGTGGCTACACCTTC. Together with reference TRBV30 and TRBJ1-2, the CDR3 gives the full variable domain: SQTIHQWPATLVQPVGSPLSLECTVEGTSNPNLYWYRQAAGRGLQLLFYSVGIGQISSEVPQNLSASRPQDRQFILSSKKLLLSDSGFYLCAWSVRDQGASGYTFGSGTRLTVV.

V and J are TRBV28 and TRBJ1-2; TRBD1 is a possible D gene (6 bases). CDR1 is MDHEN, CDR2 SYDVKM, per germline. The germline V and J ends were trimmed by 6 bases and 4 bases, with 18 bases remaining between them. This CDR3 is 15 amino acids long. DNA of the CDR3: TGTGCCAGCAGACCTTCAACAGGGATCGGCTATGGCTACACCTTC. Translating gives CASRPSTGIGYGYTF.

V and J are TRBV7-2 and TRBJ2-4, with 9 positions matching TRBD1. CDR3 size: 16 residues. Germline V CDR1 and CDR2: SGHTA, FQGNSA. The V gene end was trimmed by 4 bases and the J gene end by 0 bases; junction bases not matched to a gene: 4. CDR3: CASSYWTGEAKNIQYF. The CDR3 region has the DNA TGTGCCAGCAGCTACTGGACAGGGGAAGCCAAAAACATTCAGTACTTC.

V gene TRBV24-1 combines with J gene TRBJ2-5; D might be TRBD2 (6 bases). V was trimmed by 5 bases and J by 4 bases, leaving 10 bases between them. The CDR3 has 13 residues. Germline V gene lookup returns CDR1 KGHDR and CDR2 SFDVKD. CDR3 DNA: TGTGCCACCAGTGGTGCGGGGAGAGAGACCCAGTACTTC. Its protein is CATSGAGRETQYF.

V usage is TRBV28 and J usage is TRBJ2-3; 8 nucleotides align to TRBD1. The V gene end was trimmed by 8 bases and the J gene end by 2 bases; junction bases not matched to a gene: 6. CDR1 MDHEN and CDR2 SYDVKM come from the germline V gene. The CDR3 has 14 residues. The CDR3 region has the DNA TGTGCCAGCTATGGGACAGGATACACAGATACGCAGTATTTT. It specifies CASYGTGYTDTQYF.